The 10 T cell receptor beta chains presented below share a single source sample, sequenced in a study of patients and donors after allogeneic stem cell transplantation. TCRdb analysed the RT-PCR reads with MiXCR anew, one entry per CDR3 protein. Among approximately 160,000 distinct CDR3 sequences listed, approximately 24% were seen once. Sequencing was carried out using blood, either unsorted or a sorted T cell fraction (not recorded which). All receptors derive from a human donor who was either an allogeneic HSCT recipient or a stem cell or donor lymphocyte infusion donor (not recorded which). It is not recorded whose cells these are; they may come from a transplant donor.

This clonotype was counted only a few times. This chain connects TRBV5-1 to TRBJ1-2, with TRBD1 identical over 9 bases. In germline, CDR1 is SGHRS, CDR2 YFSETQ. The CDR3 has 18 residues. The V and J ends lost 3 bases and 5 bases, in that order; junction bases with no gene match: 17. In DNA, the CDR3 is TGCGCCAGCAGCTCCTCGGTCCTGAGGGACAGGGTAGGATATGGCTACACCTTC. Translating it yields CASSSSVLRDRVGYGYTF.

The J gene is TRBJ2-5, the V gene TRBV2; D tentatively reads TRBD1 or TRBD2 (7 bases each). CDR1 is SNHLY and CDR2 is FYNNEI in the germline V gene. The CDR3 extends over 14 amino acids. The germline V and J ends were trimmed by 9 bases and 0 bases, with 14 bases remaining between them. The CDR3 nucleotides are TGTGCCAGACAACAGGGGACTAACCAAGAGACCCAGTACTTC. Protein sequence: CARQQGTNQETQYF.

Ten or more counts support this clonotype. V usage is TRBV10-3 and J usage is TRBJ1-1; D ambiguous. The germline gives CDR1 ENHRY, CDR2 SYGVKD. There are 12 residues in the CDR3. Deletions cut 3 bases from V and 8 bases from J, with 10 bases between. CDR3: CAISDFSEEAFF. For the CDR3, the DNA is TGTGCCATCAGTGACTTCAGTGAGGAAGCTTTCTTT.

This chain links TRBV20-1 with TRBJ1-2; 11 nucleotides align to TRBD1. The CDR3 sequence is 15 residues long. V trimming: 5 bases; J trimming: 4 bases; junction bases outside the gene matches: 9. The germline CDR1 and CDR2 sequences are DFQATT and SNEGSKA (reference sequence). CDR3 sequence reads: CSAHRTGGLGYGYTF. The CDR3, as DNA: TGCAGTGCTCACAGGACAGGGGGCCTCGGCTATGGCTACACCTTC.

The chain is built from TRBV4-3 and TRBJ2-7, with a weak D call TRBD2 (5 bases). Trimming removed 8 bases from V and 3 bases from J, with 14 bases in between. The CDR3 has 13 residues. Germline loops: CDR1 LGHNA, CDR2 YSLEER. This CDR3 is CASSGLGNYEQYF. Here the CDR3 DNA reads TGCGCCAGCTCAGGACTTGGGAACTACGAGCAGTACTTC.

In its sample, this clonotype was seen many times. The chain has TRBV7-8 and TRBJ1-5; D not certain. Per germline, CDR1 SGHVS and CDR2 FQNEAQ. Trimming shortened V by 2 bases and J by 6 bases, and 11 bases separated the two germline ends. This CDR3 spans 14 amino acids. The DNA for the CDR3 is TGTGCCAGCAGCTTACCTGGCGGATTTCAGCCCCAGCATTTT. As protein: CASSLPGGFQPQHF.

The CDR3 coding sequence is TGTGCCAGCAGCGGGGACAGGGGATACATTCAGTACTTC. It yields the protein CASSGDRGYIQYF. The chain uses TRBV7-8 and TRBJ2-4, with 10 bases fitting TRBD1. The CDR3 consists of 13 residues. J gave up 8 bases and V 5 bases, and 3 bases lay outside the gene matches. Germline lookup yields CDR1 SGHVS and CDR2 FQNEAQ.

The chain is built from TRBV24-1 and TRBJ2-3; D is possibly TRBD1 (5 bases). Per the germline V gene, CDR1 is KGHDR and CDR2 is SFDVKD. V was cut by 3 bases and J by 7 bases, with 13 bases left in between. The CDR3 length is 14 residues. The CDR3 DNA is TGTGCCACCAGTGATCCCAAGACAGTCTATACGCAGTATTTT. Encoded protein: CATSDPKTVYTQYF.

Only a few counts were recorded for this clonotype. The V gene is TRBV7-2, the J gene TRBJ2-5, with D possibly matching TRBD1 (6 bases). Germline V gene sequence: CDR1 SGHTA, CDR2 FQGNSA. The CDR3 contains 15 residues. Trimming left V 1 base short and J 5 bases short, with 14 bases between. The CDR3 protein is CASSLVTGWRETQYF. For the CDR3, the DNA is TGTGCCAGCAGCTTAGTGACAGGCTGGAGGGAGACCCAGTACTTC.

This clonotype was counted only a few times. The chain employs TRBV20-1 and TRBJ1-1; D may be TRBD1 (5 bases). From germline, CDR1 is DFQATT and CDR2 SNEGSKA (reference sequence). CDR3 length equals 12 residues. The ends were cut back, 4 bases at V and 5 bases at J, with 11 bases in the middle. The CDR3 region is CSAKRGETEAFF. The CDR3 bases are TGCAGTGCTAAAAGGGGTGAGACTGAAGCTTTCTTT.